The 21 T cell receptor beta chains reported below all come from one sample, sequenced in a study of blood T cell repertoires in COVID-19 (dated by TCRdb to the early 2020s). Receptor libraries were prepared by the immunoSEQ multiplex PCR assay. TCRdb retrieved this table from immuneACCESS and kept in-frame rearrangements only. Not all clones are present; in checked studies, unresolved V genes account for under half, and no reason is known for the remainder. This sample gives roughly 160,000 clones in total; about 87% of them show up just once. The top ten hold about a tenth of the sample. The specimen was peripheral blood. The origin of the receptors is a woman between 65 and 79 years old with COVID-19, enrolled during active disease.

The table lists this clone with a count of one. This CDR3 is CASSVGLLRPAGGITYNEQFF. Written as DNA, the CDR3 is TGTGCCAGCAGCGTAGGGTTACTCCGCCCAGCGGGGGGCATCACCTACAATGAGCAGTTCTTC. The chain links TRBV9 to TRBJ2-1, with 9 bases fitting TRBD2. The J segment lost 2 bases and the V segment lost 0 bases, leaving 18 bases of the junction unmatched. CDR3 length: 21 amino acids. Looked up from germline, CDR1 is SGDLS and CDR2 is YYNGEE.

This sequence joins TRBV5-4 and TRBJ1-1; 7 positions match TRBD1. The germline V gene has CDR1 SGHNT and CDR2 YYREEE (reference sequence). This CDR3 is built from 18 residues. V trimming: 6 bases; J trimming: 0 bases; junction bases outside the gene matches: 17. The chain's CDR3 is CASTPFQGGIGMNTEAFF. The CDR3 region has the DNA TGTGCCAGCACCCCTTTTCAGGGGGGCATCGGAATGAACACTGAAGCTTTCTTT.

Here the CDR3 reads CASSVGGGGASQRGYTF. The CDR3 nucleotides are TGTGCCAGCAGCGTAGGTGGAGGAGGGGCTTCACAACGGGGCTACACCTTC. The V and J genes are TRBV9 and TRBJ1-2; possible D gene TRBD1, 5 bases. CDR1 is SGDLS, CDR2 YYNGEE, per germline. The CDR3 runs to 17 residues. V was shortened by 0 bases and J by 8 bases, with 23 bases between the two germline ends.

This chain joins TRBV10-3 and TRBJ1-1, with 7 bases aligning to TRBD1. The CDR3 extends over 15 amino acids. The trim removed 3 bases at V and 8 bases at J, leaving 12 bases unmatched. Per germline, CDR1 ENHRY and CDR2 SYGVKD. Here the CDR3 reads CAISDGRQGRTEAFF. Here the CDR3 DNA reads TGTGCCATCAGTGATGGCCGACAGGGTCGAACGGAAGCTTTCTTT.

CDR3 DNA: TGTGCCAGCGGCCAGGGGAACCACGAGCAGTACTTC. Amino acid sequence: CASGQGNHEQYF. The chain uses TRBV28 and TRBJ2-7, with a weak D call TRBD1 (6 bases). Germline CDR1 is MDHEN and CDR2 is SYDVKM. The V and J ends lost 8 bases and 5 bases respectively, with 13 bases between them. The length of the CDR3 is 12 residues.

The chain carries TRBV5-1 and TRBJ1-3, with D perhaps matching TRBD1 (6 bases). The CDR3 has 16 residues. Germline V CDR1 and CDR2: SGHRS, YFSETQ. Trimming shortened V by 0 bases and J by 0 bases, and 10 bases separated the two germline ends. The CDR3 is CASSLEGDNSGNTIYF. The DNA of the CDR3 is TGCGCCAGCAGCTTGGAGGGGGATAACTCTGGAAACACCATATATTTT.

This sequence joins TRBV4-2 and TRBJ2-3; 8 nucleotides align to TRBD2. With V trimmed by 1 base and J by 4 bases, 7 bases remained unmatched. Germline CDR1 reads LGHNA; CDR2 reads YNFKEQ. CDR3 size: 16 residues. The CDR3, as DNA: TGTGCCAGCAGCCAAGCTGCGGGGGGCCACGCAGATACGCAGTATTTT. Translating it yields CASSQAAGGHADTQYF.

The chain combines TRBV5-1 with TRBJ1-1, with 10 bases matching TRBD1. CDR1 and CDR2 (germline): SGHRS, YFSETQ. The CDR3 consists of 16 residues. The ends lost 0 bases at V and 1 base at J; junction bases unmatched: 3. Written as DNA, the CDR3 is TGCGCCAGCAGCTTGGGAAGGACAGGGGGGAACACTGAAGCTTTCTTT. It is translated as CASSLGRTGGNTEAFF.

The chain couples TRBV7-2 to TRBJ2-1, with 8 bases lining up with TRBD2. CDR3 length: 15 residues. After removal of 3 bases from V and 7 bases from J, the junction contained 8 bases not matched to a gene. Germline V CDR1 and CDR2: SGHTA, FQGNSA. As DNA, the CDR3 is TGTGCCAGCAGCTTCGGCGGGGGGACTTTTAATGAGCAGTTCTTC. Amino acids: CASSFGGGTFNEQFF.

The J gene is TRBJ2-1, the V gene TRBV15; the match to TRBD1 covers 7 bases. The CDR3 has 16 amino acids. Germline V gene sequence: CDR1 LNHNV, CDR2 YYDKDF (reference sequence). Trimming at V came to 1 base and at J to 0 bases, leaving 3 bases not matched to a gene. In DNA form, the CDR3 reads TGTGCCACCAGCAGAGCTAGGGACAGCTCCTACAATGAGCAGTTCTTC. It encodes CATSRARDSSYNEQFF.

Here the CDR3 DNA reads TGTGCCAGCAGCTTAGATTCCTTTATCCCCTACGAGCAGTACTTC. Its protein product is CASSLDSFIPYEQYF. The chain combines TRBV11-2 with TRBJ2-7; D unresolved. The CDR3 spans 15 residues. CDR1 is SGHAT, CDR2 FQNNGV, per germline. Trimming stripped 0 bases from V and 2 bases from J, with 11 bases between.

The V and J genes are TRBV7-2 and TRBJ1-2; no firm D call. With 0 bases removed from V and 6 bases from J, the gap between germline ends came to 17 bases. Germline CDR1 SGHTA, CDR2 FQGNSA. The CDR3 is 16 residues long. The CDR3 nucleotides read TGTGCCAGCAGCTTAGCGCGGGCCATAGTAGCCGATGGCTACACCTTC. Residues: CASSLARAIVADGYTF.

This chain links TRBV3-1 (or the pseudogene TRBV3-2) with TRBJ1-1; 8 nucleotides agree with TRBD1. The CDR3 contains 14 residues. The V and J ends lost 4 bases and 5 bases, in that order; junction bases with no gene match: 6. CDR1 is LGHDT, CDR2 YNNKEL, per germline (reference sequence). The CDR3 loop is CASSRTGRGTEAFF. The CDR3, as DNA: TGTGCCAGCAGCCGGACAGGGAGAGGGACTGAAGCTTTCTTT.

The genes are TRBV5-1 and TRBJ2-3; TRBD2 matches 10 bases. V shed 2 bases and J 5 bases; nucleotides not matched to a gene: 5. Germline V gene data show CDR1 as SGHRS and CDR2 as YFSETQ. The CDR3 runs 15 residues. The DNA of the CDR3 is TGCGCCAGCAGCTTAAGCGGGGGGGTAAAAGATACGCAGTATTTT. Its protein is CASSLSGGVKDTQYF. The whole variable domain, filled in from reference TRBV5-1 and TRBJ2-3, reads KAGVTQTPRYLIKTRGQQVTLSCSPISGHRSVSWYQQTPGQGLQFLFEYFSETQRNKGNFPGRFSGRQFSNSRSEMNVSTLELGDSALYLCASSLSGGVKDTQYFGPGTRLTVL.

The V call is TRBV12-3 or TRBV12-4, the J call TRBJ1-1; 8 bases agree with TRBD1. Trimming took 7 bases from V and 4 from J; bases not matched to a gene: 5. This CDR3 is built from 13 residues. The CDR3 DNA sequence: TGTGCCAGCACCCCCCAGGGGGCCACTGAAGCTTTCTTT. Translated, it gives CASTPQGATEAFF.

The gene calls are TRBV5-6 and TRBJ1-4; 9 nucleotides match TRBD1. Trimming at V came to 4 bases and at J to 4 bases, leaving 8 bases not matched to a gene. Germline loops: CDR1 SGHDT, CDR2 YYEEEE. The CDR3 is made up of 16 amino acids. The CDR3 loop is CASSTGTGHHNEKLFF. The CDR3 DNA reads TGTGCCAGCAGCACGGGGACAGGGCACCATAATGAAAAACTGTTTTTT.

V usage is TRBV29-1 and J usage is TRBJ1-2, with 7 bases aligning to TRBD1. This CDR3 region has 11 residues. Germline CDR1 reads SQVTM; CDR2 reads ANQGSEA. V shed 5 bases, J shed 8 bases, and the junction held 5 bases outside the gene matches. The CDR3 DNA sequence: TGCAGCGTTCAAGGGGGCGAGGGCTACACCTTC. Translation gives CSVQGGEGYTF.

The chain carries TRBV5-1 and TRBJ2-2; D may be TRBD2 (5 bases). V was cut by 2 bases and J by 4 bases, with 9 bases left in between. Germline CDR1 and CDR2: SGHRS and YFSETQ. CDR3 length equals 14 residues. The CDR3 DNA reads TGCGCCAGCAGCTTCGGACTTCCCACCGGGGAGCTGTTTTTT. Translation: CASSFGLPTGELFF.

The rearrangement joins TRBV9 to TRBJ1-2, with 9 bases matching TRBD1. The CDR3 extends over 15 amino acids. Germline loops: CDR1 SGDLS, CDR2 YYNGEE. J lost 2 bases, V lost 3 bases, and 5 bases had no gene match. In DNA form, the CDR3 reads TGTGCCAGCAGCGACAGGGGGCGCGGAAACTATGGCTACACCTTC. Translating it yields CASSDRGRGNYGYTF.

The chain combines TRBV5-1 with TRBJ2-7; 10 bases are a match to TRBD1. V dropped 4 bases and J dropped 2; count of bases not matched to a gene: 6. Germline V lookup: CDR1 SGHRS, CDR2 YFSETQ. The CDR3 is 15 amino acids. CDR3: CASSPSGTGAYEQYF. The CDR3 nucleotides are TGCGCCAGCAGCCCGAGTGGGACAGGGGCCTACGAGCAGTACTTC.

The chain uses TRBV5-1 and TRBJ2-5; 8 nucleotides align to TRBD2. The CDR3 is made up of 15 amino acids. In germline, CDR1 is SGHRS, CDR2 YFSETQ. V shed 4 bases, J shed 5 bases, and the junction held 10 bases outside the gene matches. This CDR3 reads CASSPGTRKGETQYF. The CDR3 coding sequence is TGCGCCAGCAGCCCCGGGACTAGGAAAGGGGAGACCCAGTACTTC.